This TCR beta chain was found in a study of identical twins (dated by TCRdb to about 2016). Background for the entire study: TCR alpha and beta repertoires from monozygotic twins, unrelated adults of various ages and cord blood were deep-sequenced to test whether fetal clonotypes persist. To rule out contamination, the twin experiments were replicated at different times with different library preparation protocols.

Every donor was a healthy Caucasian. Three pairs of female monozygotic twins, all aged about 18 to 30 years, were included in the twin cohort. Peripheral blood mononuclear cells were the source from which RNA for the TCR libraries was isolated. V is cut back by 2 bases and J by 6 bases, with 6 bases in the junction unmatched. From a lookup of the germline V gene (reference sequence), CDR1 and CDR2 are SEHNR and FQNEAQ. The cysteine opens and the phenylalanine closes a CDR3 of 14 amino acids. Only CDR3 DNA remains: 42 bases, in frame from the first base. This clonotype was picked up a small number of times. There is no known antigen for this receptor. It has no much larger one-base neighbor in the sample; base qualities were not kept. The paper's findings and limits, for the study overall: The excess sharing between twins in beta out-of-frame sequences was weaker because fewer shared sequences reduced the signal-to-noise ratio. Zero-insertion analyses could be partly confounded by invariant T cells such as MAIT and iNKT, though diverse VJ usage argued against such confounding for most clonotypes. In monozygotic twins, recombination models systematically underestimated out-of-frame TCR alpha sharing, but the models matched the sharing seen between unrelated individuals. Compared with coincidental sharing between unrelated individuals, an excess of low generation-probability sequences was observed among out-of-frame TCR alpha sequences shared between twins. Because the same donors could not be followed over many years, the conclusions depended on cross-sectional statistical analysis. Fewer insertions were carried by abundant cord blood beta clonotypes, a similar but weaker trend appeared in young adult naive repertoires, and no such trend appeared in memory repertoires.

Library preparation was by 5' RACE. Sequencing used an Illumina HiSeq 2000. Template switching introduced a universal primer binding site; the final cDNA contained a unique molecular identifier, enabling accurate counting of TCR cDNA molecules. First-strand cDNA for TCR alpha and beta chains was synthesized from specific primers in the conserved constant-segment region. Each cDNA library was double barcoded, with a SMART-Mk sample barcode plus Illumina barcodes, to control for contamination. TruSeq adapter sequences along with Illumina sample barcodes were introduced in two successive PCR steps. The Illumina HiSeq platform was used with custom primers to sequence TCR alpha and beta cDNA libraries. For the original study's pipeline: Unique molecular identifiers were extracted from raw reads with MiGEC, and CDR3 positions were determined with MiXCR. Recombination models were inferred per individual with the repgenHMM and IGoR tools using an EM algorithm. Shared clonotype analysis was performed with the tcR package in R, normalizing sharing by the product of cloneset sizes. To study raw recombination without the effects of thymic and clonal selection, out-of-frame nonproductive sequences were analyzed. TCRdb cleaned the public reads at Q25 with fastp, built clones with MiXCR and kept in-frame beta chains. Identical CDR3 protein sequences are pooled into one entry, listed with their most common genes and DNA. These V and J calls are TCRdb output, not the study's own analysis. A total of under 900,000 distinct CDR3 sequences appear in this sample, around a sixth of them only once. Of the sample, about an eighth falls within the top ten clones.

This sample also belongs to another study, concerning T cells expressing NK-cell markers. As the second publication notes: TCR beta-chain repertoires were profiled in sorted CD3+CD56+NKG2C+, CD3+CD56+NKG2C- and CD3+CD56-NKG2C+ T-cell subsets from several donors. Among the eight sequenced donors, only one was HCMV-seronegative, while the other seven were HCMV-seropositive. In several experiments an anti-gammadeltaTCR antibody was added to restrict sorting to alphabetaTCR-expressing T cells. For six donors, the dominant CD3+CD56+NKG2C+ clonotypes were among the top 10 CD8+ clonotypes and accounted for roughly 1.0-7.5% of CD8+ T cells. Those dominant clonotypes were again the most abundant among CD3+CD56-NKG2C+ cells in a handful of donors, at roughly 25-65%. It remained unclear whether the expanded NKG2C-expressing T cell clones were specific for HCMV antigens. The eight sequenced donors were randomly selected healthy volunteers, three men and five women. HCMV serostatus was determined by detecting HCMV-specific IgG in serum with a commercial ELISA kit. For six donors, bulk peripheral blood T-cell repertoires were additionally sequenced from unsorted PBMC. MIGEC was used to demultiplex reads and group reads by UMI, and MiTCR was used to assemble and quantify clonotypes. To exclude erroneous sequences, any TCR cDNA sequence not supported by at least two reads was discarded. The tcR package was used for downstream repertoire analysis, and clonotypes were matched between fractions using CDR3 nucleotide sequence together with V segment. VDJmatch was used to annotate antigen specificity against VDJdb, with one amino acid substitution in CDR3 permitted.

The receptor's source is a woman aged 18-29 years in good health. The chain uses TRBV7-9 and TRBJ1-2, and TRBD1 aligns with 7 junction nucleotides. The sample taken for sequencing was PBMCs. The bases read TGTGCCAGCAGCTTAACCGGCAGGGGGGATGGCTACACCTTC. It is translated as CASSLTGRGDGYTF. Reference TRBV7-9 and TRBJ1-2 genes cover what lies past the CDR3, so the full variable domain is DTGVSQNPRHKITKRGQNVTFRCDPISEHNRLYWYRQTLGQGPEFLTYFQNEAQLEKSRLLSDRFSAERPKGSFSTLEIQRTEQGDSAMYLCASSLTGRGDGYTFGSGTRLTVV.